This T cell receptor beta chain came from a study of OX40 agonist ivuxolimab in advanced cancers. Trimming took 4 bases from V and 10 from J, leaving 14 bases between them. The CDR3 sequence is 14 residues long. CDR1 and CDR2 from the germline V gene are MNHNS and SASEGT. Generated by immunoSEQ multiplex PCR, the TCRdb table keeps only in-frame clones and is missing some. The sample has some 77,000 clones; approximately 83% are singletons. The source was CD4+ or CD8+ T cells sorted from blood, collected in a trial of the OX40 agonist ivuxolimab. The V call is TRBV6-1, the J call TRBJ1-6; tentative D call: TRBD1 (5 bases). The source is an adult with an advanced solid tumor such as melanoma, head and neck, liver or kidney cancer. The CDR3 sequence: CASSAPGPGSPLHF. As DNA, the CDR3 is TGTGCCAGCAGTGCCCCAGGGCCTGGGTCACCCCTCCACTTT.